This T cell receptor beta chain came from a study of CD8 T cells in ankylosing spondylitis. This clonotype was detected many times. TCRdb used MiXCR to reprocess the 5' RACE reads, holding one entry per CDR3 protein. Here the sample spans 100,000 to 150,000 distinct CDR3 sequences, about 6.4% being singletons. Sequencing was carried out using blood, either unsorted or a sorted T cell fraction (not recorded which). The sequence was obtained from a male donor with ankylosing spondylitis or in good health (not recorded which).

The CDR3 DNA is TGTGCCAGCACTTCCCGGGGGTTTTCCGGGGAGCTGTTTTTT. Translating gives CASTSRGFSGELFF. V gene TRBV12-3 or TRBV12-4 combines with J gene TRBJ2-2; possible D gene TRBD2, 6 bases. The CDR3 is 14 amino acids. Deletions cut 7 bases from V and 6 bases from J, with 15 bases between.